The 3 T cell receptor beta chains below come from one sample, sequenced in a study of T cells after yellow fever vaccination (dated by TCRdb to between 2017 and 2020). Reading the label with the study, this specimen's treatment or condition is: live attenuated yellow fever vaccine strain. Receptor libraries were prepared by 5' RACE. Sequencing was carried out with an Illumina HiSeq 2500. The public reads were reanalyzed by TCRdb: fastp trimming at Q25, MiXCR alignment, in-frame beta chains only. A single entry per CDR3 protein holds the most common genes and DNA from its merged rows. The sample table holds approximately 300,000 distinct CDR3 sequences, of which roughly 7% were seen once. Of the sample, 18% is held by the ten largest clones. The sequences come from PBMCs, collected about 49 days after the first yellow fever vaccination. These receptors all stem from a man aged 18 to 30 who received the YFV17D yellow fever vaccine.

This clonotype was counted between two and nine times. The chain recombines TRBV14 with TRBJ2-7; maybe TRBD2 (5 bases). The V gene lost 4 bases and the J gene lost 3 bases, with 16 bases spanning the gap. The CDR3 contains 15 residues. The V gene's germline CDR1 is SGHDN and CDR2 FVKESK. The CDR3 is CASSRRLGEHYEQYF. CDR3 nucleotide sequence: TGTGCCAGCAGCCGCAGACTTGGGGAGCACTACGAGCAGTACTTC.

This chain connects TRBV27 to TRBJ2-1; no clear D gene. Trimming pared 0 bases from V and 1 base from J, leaving 16 bases between. Germline CDR1 reads MNHEY; CDR2 reads SMNVEV (reference sequence). The CDR3 has 18 residues. This CDR3 reads CASSLSFPPGASYNEQFF. CDR3 DNA sequence: TGTGCCAGCAGTTTATCGTTCCCGCCGGGCGCGTCCTACAATGAGCAGTTCTTC.

Comment on this clonotype: One junction end does not reproduce the germline sequence, and a read error may be involved. This rearrangement joins TRBV5-1 to TRBJ1-5; D is possibly TRBD1 (6 bases). This CDR3 is built from 13 residues. Germline loops: CDR1 SGHRS, CDR2 YFSETQ. Here the CDR3 reads CAGSHEGDQPQHF. CDR3 nucleotide sequence: TGCGCCGGCAGCCACGAGGGGGATCAGCCCCAGCATTTT. Using reference TRBV5-1 and TRBJ1-5 for the parts outside the CDR3, the full variable domain is KAGVTQTPRYLIKTRGQQVTLSCSPISGHRSVSWYQQTPGQGLQFLFEYFSETQRNKGNFPGRFSGRQFSNSRSEMNVSTLELGDSALYLCAGSHEGDQPQHFGDGTRLSIL.